Only a few counts were recorded for the clone carrying this T cell receptor (beta chain). Its matching antigen is unknown. TCRdb passed the reads through MiXCR, listing each CDR3 protein once. The table shows more than 250,000 distinct CDR3 sequences, with approximately 25% occurring only once. These data belong to a study of T cell repertoires in cytomegalovirus infection. Overall study results and limits: In two of eight donors, the top clonotype was HLA-C-restricted CMV-specific.

V was cut by 5 bases and J by 4 bases, with 12 bases left in between. The CDR3 is 13 amino acids. In germline, CDR1 is DFQATT, CDR2 SNEGSKA (reference sequence). V gene TRBV20-1 combines with J gene TRBJ1-5; D call uncertain. The specimen comprised cultured PBMCs, sampled from culture after CMV antigen stimulation. The sequence came from a human donor in good health (CMV status not recorded). Some clones in this sample may be carry-over from other donors' samples. DNA for the CDR3: TGCAGTGCTGCACCAACAAGAAATCAGCCCCAGCATTTT. Protein: CSAAPTRNQPQHF.